The 19 T cell receptor beta chains given below trace back to one sample, sequenced in a study of cytomegalovirus exposure and HLA in healthy donors. PCR involved 60 Vbeta and 13 Jbeta primers. Profiled with immunoSEQ multiplex PCR; TCRdb holds only in-frame clones, not every one. In the table there are around 190,000 clones, around 82% of which are singletons. Sequenced: PBMCs. The origin of the receptors is a man aged 35 to 55 in good health and CMV-seronegative.

Concerning this clone: The sample contains more than one DNA sequence encoding this CDR3. This rearrangement joins TRBV7-2 to TRBJ1-1; 8 bases are a match to TRBD1. The V gene's germline CDR1 is SGHTA and CDR2 FQGNSA. This CDR3 has 16 residues. Trimming cost V 3 bases and J 8 bases; bases outside gene matches: 14. The CDR3 DNA follows: TGTGCCAGCAGCTTTTCGGCAGGGGGCTTCGGCGCCGAAGCTTTCTTT. It codes for CASSFSAGGFGAEAFF. The full variable domain, completed using reference TRBV7-2 and TRBJ1-1, is GAGVSQSPSNKVTEKGKDVELRCDPISGHTALYWYRQSLGQGLEFLIYFQGNSAPDKSGLPSDRFSAERTGGSVSTLTIQRTQQEDSAVYLCASSFSAGGFGAEAFFGQGTRLTVV.

J is TRBJ1-6 and V is TRBV5-8; D perhaps matches TRBD1 (6 bases). Trimming left V 4 bases short and J 8 bases short, with 16 bases between. Germline V gene data show CDR1 as SGHTS and CDR2 as YDEGEE. The CDR3 length is 15 residues. The CDR3 spells CASSQAGEPDSPLHF. The CDR3 DNA sequence: TGTGCCAGCAGCCAGGCAGGGGAGCCCGATTCACCCCTCCACTTT.

V and J are TRBV5-1 and TRBJ2-3, with TRBD2 matching 8 bases. CDR1 is SGHRS, CDR2 YFSETQ, per germline. This CDR3 has 16 amino acids. Trimming cost V 2 bases and J 1 base; bases outside gene matches: 6. CDR3 in amino acids: CASSLTGGWGTDTQYF. Here the CDR3 DNA reads TGCGCCAGCAGCTTAACGGGAGGGTGGGGCACAGATACGCAGTATTTT. Based on the CDR3 plus reference TRBV5-1 and TRBJ2-3, the full variable domain is KAGVTQTPRYLIKTRGQQVTLSCSPISGHRSVSWYQQTPGQGLQFLFEYFSETQRNKGNFPGRFSGRQFSNSRSEMNVSTLELGDSALYLCASSLTGGWGTDTQYFGPGTRLTVL.

The genes are TRBV7-9 and TRBJ1-6; TRBD1 agrees at 9 bases. The junction had 8 bases not matched to a gene; V was cut back by 5 bases and J by 3 bases. Germline-derived CDR1 and CDR2 are SEHNR and FQNEAQ (reference sequence). This CDR3 has 17 amino acids. The CDR3: CASSPQDRGLYNSPLHF. The CDR3 DNA is TGTGCCAGCAGCCCCCAGGACAGGGGCCTCTATAATTCACCCCTCCACTTT.

CDR3 amino acids: CASSLGELLSTDTQYF. DNA of the CDR3: TGCGCCAGCAGCTTGGGGGAGCTCCTCAGCACAGATACGCAGTATTTT. The chain employs TRBV5-1 and TRBJ2-3; D is possibly TRBD2 (5 bases). Trimming removed 0 bases at V and 0 bases at J, with 11 bases between. The CDR3 extends over 16 amino acids. Per the germline V gene, CDR1 is SGHRS and CDR2 is YFSETQ.

The rearrangement links TRBV7-3 to TRBJ2-7; maybe TRBD2 (7 bases). The ends were cut back, 4 bases at V and 5 bases at J, with 12 bases in the middle. Germline V gives CDR1 SGHTA, CDR2 FQGTGA. This CDR3 contains 13 residues. For the CDR3, the DNA is TGTGCCAGCAGCTCCCGGGGGGCGGACGAGCAGTACTTC. It specifies CASSSRGADEQYF.

CDR3 residues: CASSSQVRQAFNEQFF. The CDR3 coding sequence is TGTGCCAGCAGCTCACAAGTTCGACAAGCCTTCAATGAGCAGTTCTTC. V is TRBV7-2 and J is TRBJ2-1; D gene unclear. This CDR3 contains 16 residues. The germline gives CDR1 SGHTA, CDR2 FQGNSA. The ends were cut back, 4 bases at V and 6 bases at J, with 19 bases in the middle.

V and J are TRBV6-6 and TRBJ2-7, with D perhaps TRBD1 (5 bases). The CDR3 has 13 residues. With 7 bases removed from V and 4 bases from J, the gap between germline ends came to 14 bases. In germline, CDR1 is MNHNY, CDR2 SVGAGI (reference sequence). The CDR3: CASKGAEVYEQYF. In nucleotides, the CDR3 is TGTGCCAGCAAAGGGGCCGAAGTGTACGAGCAGTACTTC.

The CDR3 bases are TGTGCCAGCAGCCCAGCCCCTGGGGCGTTGGTCGGGCAGTACTTC. Its translation is CASSPAPGALVGQYF. This chain joins TRBV7-3 and TRBJ2-5; the D gene is possibly TRBD1 (5 bases). The V end lost 5 bases, the J end lost 11 bases, and 24 bases lay between the germline ends. Germline V gene data show CDR1 as SGHTA and CDR2 as FQGTGA. The CDR3 is made up of 15 amino acids.

This chain connects TRBV5-1 to TRBJ2-7; D is unresolved. Germline V gene lookup returns CDR1 SGHRS and CDR2 YFSETQ. The CDR3 length is 13 residues. V lost 0 bases, J lost 1 base, and 5 bases lay in between. CDR3 bases: TGCGCCAGCAGCTTGGCCAGGTCCTACGAGCAGTACTTC. This encodes CASSLARSYEQYF.

The chain recombines TRBV7-2 with TRBJ1-2; D uncertain. V was shortened by 2 bases and J by 8 bases, with 9 bases between the two germline ends. Germline CDR1 is SGHTA and CDR2 is FQGNSA. CDR3 length: 12 residues. The DNA of the CDR3 is TGTGCCAGCAGCTTAATGCGCTGGGGCTACACCTTC. It is translated as CASSLMRWGYTF.

The gene calls are TRBV9 and TRBJ1-2; a possible D gene is TRBD1 (6 bases). The CDR3 is made up of 14 amino acids. V dropped 0 bases and J dropped 8 bases, with 14 bases sitting between them. CDR1 and CDR2 (germline): SGDLS, YYNGEE. CDR3 in amino acids: CASSVGSGVMGYTF. In nucleotides, the CDR3 is TGTGCCAGCAGCGTAGGATCAGGGGTAATGGGCTACACCTTC.

This sequence joins TRBV5-1 and TRBJ2-1; D is unclear. This CDR3 is built from 15 residues. Germline V lookup: CDR1 SGHRS, CDR2 YFSETQ. Trimming left V 0 bases short and J 9 bases short, with 16 bases between. The DNA for the CDR3 is TGCGCCAGCAGCTTGGGTACCGGAGTCCCGAGTGAGCAGTTCTTC. This encodes CASSLGTGVPSEQFF.

CDR3 sequence reads: CASGRQGNQPQHF. The CDR3 DNA sequence: TGTGCTAGTGGGCGACAGGGGAATCAGCCCCAGCATTTT. This chain links TRBV12-5 with TRBJ1-5; 8 bases are a match to TRBD1. The CDR3 is 13 residues long. CDR1 and CDR2 (germline): LGHNT, FRNRAP. Germline trimming cut 6 bases from V and 4 bases from J; bases unmatched to any gene: 2. The full variable domain, completed using reference TRBV12-5 and TRBJ1-5, is DARVTQTPRHKVTEMGQEVTMRCQPILGHNTVFWYRQTMMQGLELLAYFRNRAPLDDSGMPKDRFSAEMPDATLATLKIQPSEPRDSAVYFCASGRQGNQPQHFGDGTRLSIL.

The gene calls are TRBV4-3 and TRBJ1-5; 8 nucleotides align to TRBD1. The CDR3 spans 16 residues. Germline V gene lookup returns CDR1 LGHNA and CDR2 YSLEER. The trim removed 5 bases at V and 5 bases at J, leaving 11 bases unmatched. The CDR3, as DNA: TGCGCCAGCAGCGAAACAGGGGGGAAAGGTGATCAGCCCCAGCATTTT. The encoded protein is CASSETGGKGDQPQHF.

The chain is built from TRBV11-2 and TRBJ2-7; 11 bases line up with TRBD1. The V segment lost 5 bases and the J segment 4 bases; nucleotides outside the gene matches: 13. The V gene's germline CDR1 is SGHAT and CDR2 FQNNGV. The CDR3 runs 17 residues. CDR3 bases: TGTGCCAGCAGCCCCCGGGCAGGGGGACAGGGGGTTTACGAGCAGTACTTC. This gives the protein CASSPRAGGQGVYEQYF.

This rearrangement joins TRBV7-2 to TRBJ2-7, with 10 bases matching TRBD1. The J segment lost 6 bases and the V segment lost 2 bases, leaving 4 bases of the junction unmatched. CDR1 is SGHTA and CDR2 is FQGNSA in the germline V gene. The CDR3 extends over 14 amino acids. The CDR3 region has the DNA TGTGCCAGCAGCTTACGGGACAGGGGAAGCGAGCAGTACTTC. Its protein product is CASSLRDRGSEQYF.

Here the CDR3 DNA reads TGCGCCAGCAGCCAAGGGCAACGTAGCGGGAGATGGTTGGAGACCCAGTACTTC. It encodes CASSQGQRSGRWLETQYF. J is TRBJ2-5 and V is TRBV4-1, with TRBD2 matching 9 bases. Germline loops: CDR1 MGHRA, CDR2 YSYEKL. Trimming removed 1 base from V and 5 bases from J; junction bases left unmatched: 14. This CDR3 is 18 amino acids long.

The chain couples TRBV7-9 to TRBJ2-1, with TRBD2 matching 8 bases. In germline, CDR1 is SEHNR, CDR2 FQNEAQ (reference sequence). V was clipped by 3 bases and J by 4 bases; unmatched bases: 5. The CDR3 spans 15 residues. CDR3 protein: CASSFGIAGYNEQFF. As DNA, the CDR3 is TGTGCCAGCAGCTTTGGAATAGCGGGATACAATGAGCAGTTCTTC.